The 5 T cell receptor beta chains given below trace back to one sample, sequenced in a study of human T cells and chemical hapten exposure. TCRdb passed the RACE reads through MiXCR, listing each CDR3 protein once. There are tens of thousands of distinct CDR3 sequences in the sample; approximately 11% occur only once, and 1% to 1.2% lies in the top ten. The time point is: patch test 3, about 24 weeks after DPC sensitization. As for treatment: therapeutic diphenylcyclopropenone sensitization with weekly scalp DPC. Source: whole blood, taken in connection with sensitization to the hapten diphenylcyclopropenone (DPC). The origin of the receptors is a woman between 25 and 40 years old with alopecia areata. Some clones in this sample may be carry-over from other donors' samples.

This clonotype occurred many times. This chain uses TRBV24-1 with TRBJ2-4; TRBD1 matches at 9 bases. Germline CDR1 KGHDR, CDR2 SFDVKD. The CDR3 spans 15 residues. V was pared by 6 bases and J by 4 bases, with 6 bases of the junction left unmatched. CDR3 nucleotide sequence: TGTGCCACCAGTAAAAGTGGACAGGGGAAAAACATTCAGTACTTC. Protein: CATSKSGQGKNIQYF.

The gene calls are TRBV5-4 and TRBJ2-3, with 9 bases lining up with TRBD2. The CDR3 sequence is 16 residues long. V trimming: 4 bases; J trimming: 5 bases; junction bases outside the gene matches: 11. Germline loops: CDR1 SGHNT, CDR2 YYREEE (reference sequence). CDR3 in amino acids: CASSRGGAGAEDTQYF. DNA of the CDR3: TGTGCCAGCAGCCGCGGGGGGGCGGGAGCTGAAGATACGCAGTATTTT.

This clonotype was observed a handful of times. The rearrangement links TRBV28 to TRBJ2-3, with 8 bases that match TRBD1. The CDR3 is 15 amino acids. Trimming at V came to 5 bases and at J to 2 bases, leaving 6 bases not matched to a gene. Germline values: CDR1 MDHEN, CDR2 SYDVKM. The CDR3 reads CASSLRTGFTDTQYF. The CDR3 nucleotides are TGTGCCAGCAGTCTAAGGACAGGGTTCACAGATACGCAGTATTTT.

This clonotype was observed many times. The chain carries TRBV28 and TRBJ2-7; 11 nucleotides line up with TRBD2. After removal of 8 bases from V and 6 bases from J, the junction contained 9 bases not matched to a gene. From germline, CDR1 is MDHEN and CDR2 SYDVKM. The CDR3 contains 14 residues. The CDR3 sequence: CASYQELAGGEQYF. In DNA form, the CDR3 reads TGTGCCAGCTATCAGGAGCTAGCGGGAGGCGAGCAGTACTTC. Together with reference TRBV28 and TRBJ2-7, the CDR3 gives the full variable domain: DVKVTQSSRYLVKRTGEKVFLECVQDMDHENMFWYRQDPGLGLRLIYFSYDVKMKEKGDIPEGYSVSREKKERFSLILESASTNQTSMYLCASYQELAGGEQYFGPGTRLTVT.

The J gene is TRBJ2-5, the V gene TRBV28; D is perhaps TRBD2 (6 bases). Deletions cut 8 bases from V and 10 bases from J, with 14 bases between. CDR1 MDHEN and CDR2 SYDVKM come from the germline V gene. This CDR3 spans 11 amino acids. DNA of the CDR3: TGTGCCAGCTGTTCGGCGGGATTCCAGTACTTC. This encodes CASCSAGFQYF.